Listed below are T cell receptor beta chains from one sample, sequenced in a study of blood T cell repertoires in COVID-19. Profiled with immunoSEQ multiplex PCR; TCRdb holds only in-frame clones, not every one. This table has roughly 250,000 clones, more than 70% appearing once. Sequencing used PBMCs or T cells enriched from blood (not recorded which). These TCRs come from a woman aged 45 to 65 who had recovered from COVID-19. Both conserved end residues are part of each CDR3. Each record gives: clone size, D gene, J gene, V gene, CDR3 DNA, CDR3 protein. A D gene is named only where the DNA matches it firmly. Part of the rows lack a size; the others show once, few, many or a class for expanded clones.

size: once
D: TRBD1
J: TRBJ2-7
V: TRBV6-5
DNA: TGTGCCAGCAGGTTTAACAGGGGTTCCTACGAGCAGTACTTC
CDR3: CASRFNRGSYEQYF

size: few
D: TRBD1
J: TRBJ1-2
V: TRBV28
DNA: TGTGCCAGCAGTCAAGACAGGGAGAGGAACTATGGCTACACCTTC
CDR3: CASSQDRERNYGYTF

size: -
D: -
J: TRBJ2-3
V: TRBV24-1
DNA: TGTGCCACCAGTACTACAAGGTGGGGAGACGGGAGAAGCACAGATACGCAGTATTTT
CDR3: CATSTTRWGDGRSTDTQYF

size: -
D: TRBD1
J: TRBJ2-1
V: TRBV25-1
DNA: TGTCCCTCCCGGGGACAGGGGTACAATGAGCAGTTCTTC
CDR3: CPSRGQGYNEQFF

size: -
D: -
J: TRBJ2-2
V: TRBV7-3
DNA: TGTGCCAGCAGCTACTACACCGGGGAGCTGTTTTTT
CDR3: CASSYYTGELFF

size: -
D: -
J: TRBJ1-5
V: TRBV27
DNA: TGTGCCAGCGGACACAACAATCAGCCCCAGCATTTT
CDR3: CASGHNNQPQHF

size: -
D: -
J: TRBJ1-4
V: TRBV5-1
DNA: TGCGCCAGCCGACCCGAGGCAGCTAATGAAAAACTGTTTTTT
CDR3: CASRPEAANEKLFF

size: -
D: TRBD1
J: TRBJ1-5
V: TRBV15
DNA: TGTGCCACCACCATGGACAGGGCTGGGCAGCCCCAGCATTTT
CDR3: CATTMDRAGQPQHF

size: -
D: TRBD1
J: TRBJ2-3
V: TRBV27
DNA: TGTGCCAGCAGGCGTAACAGGGGCCCCCCAGATACGCAGTATTTT
CDR3: CASRRNRGPPDTQYF

size: -
D: -
J: TRBJ2-2
V: TRBV30
DNA: TGTGCCTGGAGTGCAGGGCACCTGAACACCGGGGAGCTGTTTTTT
CDR3: CAWSAGHLNTGELFF

size: -
D: TRBD1
J: TRBJ1-5
V: TRBV24-1
DNA: TGTGCCACCAGTGACTCCGGACAGGGGCGTCAGCCCCAGCATTTT
CDR3: CATSDSGQGRQPQHF

size: -
D: TRBD2
J: TRBJ2-5
V: TRBV6-5
DNA: TGTGCCAGCAGTCGACTAGCGGGTTACCAAGAGACCCAGTACTTC
CDR3: CASSRLAGYQETQYF

size: -
D: -
J: TRBJ2-3
V: TRBV5-1
DNA: TGCGCCAGCAGCTCAGGGTTTGTGGACACAGATACGCAGTATTTT
CDR3: CASSSGFVDTDTQYF

size: -
D: -
J: TRBJ2-3
V: TRBV27
DNA: TGTGCCAGCAGTTTTAAGGGACAACGCACAGATACGCAGTATTTT
CDR3: CASSFKGQRTDTQYF

size: -
D: -
J: TRBJ1-1
V: TRBV27
DNA: TGTGCCAGCAGTTTGAGGCGGGGACTTGAAGCTTTCTTT
CDR3: CASSLRRGLEAFF

size: -
D: TRBD1
J: TRBJ1-1
V: TRBV7-2
DNA: TGTGCCAGCAGCTTCGACAGGGGGAGCACTGAAGCTTTCTTT
CDR3: CASSFDRGSTEAFF

size: -
D: -
J: TRBJ2-3
V: TRBV24-1
DNA: TGTGCCACCAGTGAAGGACAGTTAGGCACAGATACGCAGTATTTT
CDR3: CATSEGQLGTDTQYF

size: -
D: -
J: TRBJ2-5
V: TRBV7-6
DNA: TGTGCCAGCAGCTTACGAGGGCTGCGGCTTTTGGAGACCCAGTACTTC
CDR3: CASSLRGLRLLETQYF

size: -
D: -
J: TRBJ1-5
V: TRBV19
DNA: TGTGCCAGTAGTTCCCCAGGGGCGGGTCAGCCCCAGCATTTT
CDR3: CASSSPGAGQPQHF

size: -
D: -
J: TRBJ2-5
V: TRBV11-3
DNA: TGTGCCAGCAGCTTAGGCGGAGCACAGGGCGAAGAGACCCAGTACTTC
CDR3: CASSLGGAQGEETQYF

size: -
D: TRBD1
J: TRBJ1-4
V: TRBV6-5
DNA: TGTGCCAGCAGTAACTTGGACAGGGGGCATGAAAAACTGTTTTTT
CDR3: CASSNLDRGHEKLFF

size: -
D: TRBD1
J: TRBJ1-2
V: TRBV19
DNA: TGTGCCAGTACCGCGACAGGGAACTATGGCTACACCTTC
CDR3: CASTATGNYGYTF

size: -
D: -
J: TRBJ2-5
V: TRBV7-9
DNA: TGTGCCAGCAGCCTCGCGGTAGGGGAAGAGACCCAGTACTTC
CDR3: CASSLAVGEETQYF

size: once
D: -
J: TRBJ1-2
V: TRBV18
DNA: TGTGCCAGCTCACCGACAGGTTCTGCTACTAACTATGGCTACACCTTC
CDR3: CASSPTGSATNYGYTF

size: -
D: -
J: TRBJ1-2
V: TRBV5-4
DNA: TGTGCCAGCAGCTTGGACCCCGGGGGTGGGGATGGCTACACCTTC
CDR3: CASSLDPGGGDGYTF

size: -
D: -
J: TRBJ1-2
V: TRBV27
DNA: TGTGCCAGCAGTTTATCCCGACAGGCCACCTATGGCTACACCTTC
CDR3: CASSLSRQATYGYTF

size: -
D: -
J: TRBJ2-2
V: TRBV6-1
DNA: TGTGCCAGCAGTGAAGAGTCAGGGGACGGGGAGCTGTTTTTT
CDR3: CASSEESGDGELFF

size: -
D: -
J: TRBJ1-2
V: TRBV6-1
DNA: TGTGCCAGCAGTGAATGGGCAGGGGTGAACTATGGCTACACCTTC
CDR3: CASSEWAGVNYGYTF

size: -
D: -
J: TRBJ1-6
V: TRBV30
DNA: TGTGCCTGGGCCCAGAGCGGGGCAGGGCTCTCACCCCTCCACTTT
CDR3: CAWAQSGAGLSPLHF

size: -
D: -
J: TRBJ1-1
V: TRBV3-1/TRBV3-2
DNA: TGTGCCAGCAGGCTCAGGGGTGAAAGAAGAAACACTGAAGCTTTCTTT
CDR3: CASRLRGERRNTEAFF

size: -
D: TRBD2
J: TRBJ2-7
V: TRBV19
DNA: TGTGCCAGTAGTACCAGCGGGGGGAACTACGAGCAGTACTTC
CDR3: CASSTSGGNYEQYF

size: few
D: TRBD1
J: TRBJ2-2
V: TRBV7-9
DNA: TGTGCCAGCAGCCACGGGGGGACAGGGGAAGCCGGGGAGCTGTTTTTT
CDR3: CASSHGGTGEAGELFF

size: -
D: -
J: TRBJ1-1
V: TRBV4-3
DNA: TGCGCCAGCAGCCAACAGACAGCGAACACTGAAGCTTTCTTT
CDR3: CASSQQTANTEAFF

size: -
D: -
J: TRBJ1-2
V: TRBV5-6
DNA: TGTGCCAGCAGCTTCATACAGGGCTTCAACTATGGCTACACCTTC
CDR3: CASSFIQGFNYGYTF

size: -
D: TRBD1
J: TRBJ1-6
V: TRBV7-9
DNA: TGTGCCAGCAGCTTGGGACAGGGGGTTCGGAATTCACCCCTCCACTTT
CDR3: CASSLGQGVRNSPLHF

size: -
D: TRBD1
J: TRBJ2-5
V: TRBV27
DNA: TGTGCCAGCAGTCCTTACAGCCCGACCCGGGACAGTCAAGAGACCCAGTACTTC
CDR3: CASSPYSPTRDSQETQYF

size: -
D: -
J: TRBJ1-2
V: TRBV4-1
DNA: TGCGCCAGCAGCCAAGACGGGCGCAGGGCTCTTCTTAACTATGGCTACACCTTC
CDR3: CASSQDGRRALLNYGYTF

size: -
D: -
J: TRBJ1-1
V: TRBV7-6
DNA: TGTGCCAGCAGCTTAGCTCCCGGTCCAGGAGGTGAAGCTTTCTTT
CDR3: CASSLAPGPGGEAFF

size: -
D: -
J: TRBJ1-6
V: TRBV7-2
DNA: TGTGCCAGCACCTCCCAGCAGGCAGGCAATTCACCCCTCCACTTT
CDR3: CASTSQQAGNSPLHF

size: -
D: -
J: TRBJ1-2
V: TRBV19
DNA: TGTGCCAGTAGTTTGAGGACTGATGGCTACACCTTC
CDR3: CASSLRTDGYTF

size: -
D: -
J: TRBJ2-7
V: TRBV6-5
DNA: TGTGCCAGCAGTCGCTTTCAGGGATCACCCTACGAGCAGTACTTC
CDR3: CASSRFQGSPYEQYF

size: -
D: -
J: TRBJ1-5
V: TRBV7-6
DNA: TGTGCCAGCAGCCTCTTCAGCGGCGGGAGCAATCAGCCCCAGCATTTT
CDR3: CASSLFSGGSNQPQHF

size: -
D: TRBD1
J: TRBJ1-2
V: TRBV28
DNA: TGTGCCAGCTCCCGGGACAGGATTCTCTATGGCTACACCTTC
CDR3: CASSRDRILYGYTF